Here is one TCR beta chain with its context. Germline CDR1 reads MGHDK; CDR2 reads SYGVNS. The CDR3 extends over 10 amino acids. Trimming removed 6 bases at V and 5 bases at J, with 5 bases between. The record originates from a study of T cell responses to AZD1222 COVID-19 vaccine. Method: immunoSEQ multiplex PCR; TCRdb's copy keeps in-frame clones and lacks some. The sample includes under 150,000 clones, 90% to 95% of them seen just once. The sequence came from an adult in good health. The chain has TRBV25-1 and TRBJ2-7; possible D gene TRBD1, 5 bases. The specimen comprised peripheral blood, sampled on day 0 of AZD1222 vaccination. CDR3 protein: CASSRDEQYF. The CDR3 bases are TGTGCCAGCAGCAGGGACGAGCAGTACTTC.